The 20 T cell receptor beta chains below all came from one sample that was sequenced in a study of blood T cell repertoires in COVID-19. Measured with immunoSEQ multiplex PCR; TCRdb has only the in-frame clones, and not every one. Among about 160,000 clones listed, 83% were seen once. The sequenced sample was PBMCs or T cells enriched from blood (not recorded which). These TCRs come from a woman aged 45-60 years who had recovered from COVID-19.

The gene calls are TRBV28 and TRBJ1-1; D is unclear. Trimming cost V 7 bases and J 4 bases, with 16 bases left between them. Germline V gene lookup returns CDR1 MDHEN and CDR2 SYDVKM. CDR3 length: 14 residues. CDR3 nucleotide sequence: TGTGCCAGCAAACGCCCTCCGGGAGGCACTGAAGCTTTCTTT. Its translation: CASKRPPGGTEAFF.

This clone was detected a few times. This chain links TRBV27 with TRBJ2-2, with 8 bases fitting TRBD1. After removal of 7 bases from V and 1 base from J, the junction contained 8 bases not matched to a gene. CDR3 length: 16 amino acids. Germline loops: CDR1 MNHEY, CDR2 SMNVEV (reference sequence). The chain's CDR3 is CASTPGQGLNTGELFF. As DNA, the CDR3 is TGTGCCAGCACCCCTGGACAGGGCCTGAACACCGGGGAGCTGTTTTTT.

The chain recombines TRBV11-2 with TRBJ2-1; 12 bases are shared with TRBD2. In germline, CDR1 is SGHAT, CDR2 FQNNGV. V lost 3 bases, J lost 1 base, and 1 base stayed unmatched. The CDR3 covers 16 residues. CDR3 DNA sequence: TGTGCCAGCAGCTTCCTAGCGGGAGGGTCCTACAATGAGCAGTTCTTC. Amino acid sequence: CASSFLAGGSYNEQFF. Variable domain in full (rest from reference TRBV11-2 and TRBJ2-1): EAGVAQSPRYKIIEKRQSVAFWCNPISGHATLYWYQQILGQGPKLLIQFQNNGVVDDSQLPKDRFSAERLKGVDSTLKIQPAKLEDSAVYLCASSFLAGGSYNEQFFGPGTRLTVL.

The chain combines TRBV6-5 with TRBJ1-6; the match to TRBD1 covers 8 bases. The germline V gene has CDR1 MNHEY and CDR2 SVGAGI. CDR3 length equals 14 residues. Trimming cost V 2 bases and J 10 bases; bases outside gene matches: 4. This CDR3 is CASSYDRGRSPLHF. Here the CDR3 DNA reads TGTGCCAGCAGTTACGACAGGGGAAGATCACCCCTCCACTTT.

The V and J genes are TRBV11-2 and TRBJ1-3; TRBD1 matches 7 bases. The germline gives CDR1 SGHAT, CDR2 FQNNGV. Trimming removed 3 bases from V and 6 bases from J; junction bases left unmatched: 11. The CDR3 has 16 amino acids. The CDR3, as DNA: TGTGCCAGCAGCTTTCCCCGGGACAGATCACTAAACACCATATATTTT. Its protein is CASSFPRDRSLNTIYF.

The V gene is TRBV4-3, the J gene TRBJ2-1; 12 bases match TRBD2. With 4 bases clipped from V and 4 bases from J, the junction kept 2 bases outside the gene matches. Germline CDR1 LGHNA, CDR2 YSLEER. The CDR3 length is 15 residues. The chain's CDR3 is CASSRTSGMYNEQFF. The CDR3 nucleotides are TGCGCCAGCAGCCGGACTAGCGGGATGTACAATGAGCAGTTCTTC.

This clone occurred a few times. V and J are TRBV7-2 and TRBJ1-1, with 7 bases that match TRBD1. This CDR3 contains 13 residues. V shed 3 bases, J shed 5 bases, and the junction held 3 bases outside the gene matches. The germline V gene encodes CDR1 SGHTA and CDR2 FQGNSA. CDR3 protein: CASSFTGVTEAFF. The CDR3 nucleotides read TGTGCCAGCAGCTTCACAGGGGTAACTGAAGCTTTCTTT.

This clone is a singleton in its sample. This chain links TRBV3-1 (or the pseudogene TRBV3-2) with TRBJ2-5; maybe TRBD1 (6 bases). V was trimmed by 1 base and J by 11 bases, leaving 11 bases between them. This CDR3 is built from 12 residues. The germline gives CDR1 LGHDT, CDR2 YNNKEL (reference sequence). The CDR3 DNA reads as TGTGCCAGCAGCCAAGTAGGGGGAGCGCAGTACTTC. Encoded protein: CASSQVGGAQYF.

V gene TRBV4-1 combines with J gene TRBJ2-2, with 11 bases identical to TRBD2. CDR3 length: 17 residues. The germline CDR1 and CDR2 sequences are MGHRA and YSYEKL. Trimming took 2 bases from V and 4 from J; bases not matched to a gene: 6. The CDR3 sequence: CASSQPSGGSSTGELFF. The CDR3 DNA is TGCGCCAGCAGCCAACCTAGCGGGGGGTCGAGCACCGGGGAGCTGTTTTTT.

V gene TRBV28 combines with J gene TRBJ1-5, with D perhaps matching TRBD1 (6 bases). This CDR3 is 14 amino acids long. Per germline, CDR1 MDHEN and CDR2 SYDVKM. The V gene lost 5 bases and the J gene lost 4 bases, with 12 bases spanning the gap. This CDR3 is CASSPYRENQPQHF. DNA for the CDR3: TGTGCCAGCAGTCCTTACAGGGAAAATCAGCCCCAGCATTTT. The entire variable domain, with the rest obtained from reference TRBV28 and TRBJ1-5, is as follows: DVKVTQSSRYLVKRTGEKVFLECVQDMDHENMFWYRQDPGLGLRLIYFSYDVKMKEKGDIPEGYSVSREKKERFSLILESASTNQTSMYLCASSPYRENQPQHFGDGTRLSIL.

The J gene is TRBJ1-1, the V gene TRBV27, with 9 nucleotides matching TRBD1. Germline CDR1 MNHEY, CDR2 SMNVEV (reference sequence). V dropped 7 bases and J dropped 0; count of bases not matched to a gene: 9. This CDR3 spans 16 amino acids. CDR3 residues: CASTPRTGAVNTEAFF. CDR3 nucleotides: TGTGCCAGCACCCCCAGGACAGGGGCGGTGAACACTGAAGCTTTCTTT.

This clone was seen a few times. V and J are TRBV2 and TRBJ1-6, with 8 nucleotides matching TRBD1. The ends lost 6 bases at V and 4 bases at J; junction bases unmatched: 8. The CDR3 contains 16 residues. Germline CDR1 and CDR2: SNHLY and FYNNEI. Written as DNA, the CDR3 is TGTGCCAGCAGCGAGGACAGGGCCCTATATAATTCACCCCTCCACTTT. Its protein is CASSEDRALYNSPLHF. Drawing the rest from reference TRBV2 and TRBJ1-6, the complete variable domain is EPEVTQTPSHQVTQMGQEVILRCVPISNHLYFYWYRQILGQKVEFLVSFYNNEISEKSEIFDDQFSVERPDGSNFTLKIRSTKLEDSAMYFCASSEDRALYNSPLHFGNGTRLTVT.

This clone turned up a few times. The chain couples TRBV18 to TRBJ1-5; D unclear. CDR3 length: 15 residues. CDR1 is KGHSH, CDR2 LQKENI, per germline. Trimming pared 3 bases from V and 4 bases from J, leaving 13 bases between. CDR3 DNA sequence: TGTGCCAGCTCACCTCTCGCAGGAAGTAATCAGCCCCAGCATTTT. It codes for CASSPLAGSNQPQHF.

This sequence joins TRBV4-1 and TRBJ2-3; 10 bases are shared with TRBD1. J was trimmed by 12 bases and V by 0 bases; bases with no gene match: 15. The germline CDR1 and CDR2 sequences are MGHRA and YSYEKL. The CDR3 runs 17 residues. CDR3 in amino acids: CASSQDNPAGGDRGQYF. CDR3 nucleotide sequence: TGCGCCAGCAGCCAAGATAATCCCGCCGGTGGGGACAGGGGACAGTATTTT.

This chain uses TRBV6-4 with TRBJ1-5, with 8 bases identical to TRBD1. The germline V gene has CDR1 MRHNA and CDR2 SNTAGT. V lost 4 bases to trimming and J lost 6 bases; unmatched junction nucleotides: 5. This CDR3 has 14 residues. CDR3 nucleotides: TGTGCCAGCAGTGCCGGACAGGGAAGTCAGCCCCAGCATTTT. Translated, it gives CASSAGQGSQPQHF.

CDR3 sequence: CASSRRGQGVTGELFF. CDR3 nucleotide sequence: TGTGCCAGCTCCCGTCGGGGACAGGGAGTCACCGGGGAGCTGTTTTTT. The chain uses TRBV6-4 and TRBJ2-2; 9 nucleotides match TRBD1. From germline, CDR1 is MRHNA and CDR2 SNTAGT. The CDR3 is 16 amino acids. V lost 8 bases, J lost 4 bases, and 11 bases stayed unmatched.

J is TRBJ1-2 and V is TRBV5-1; 7 bases fit TRBD1. Germline assignment: CDR1 SGHRS and CDR2 YFSETQ. This CDR3 comprises 14 residues. The trim removed 2 bases at V and 8 bases at J, leaving 9 bases unmatched. CDR3 amino acids: CASSFGRDRDGYTF. The CDR3 nucleotides read TGCGCCAGCAGCTTTGGTCGGGACAGAGACGGCTACACCTTC.

The V call is TRBV5-1, the J call TRBJ1-2, with D perhaps matching TRBD1 (5 bases). The CDR3 is made up of 14 amino acids. In germline, CDR1 is SGHRS, CDR2 YFSETQ. Trimming left V 3 bases short and J 1 base short, with 10 bases between. DNA of the CDR3: TGCGCCAGCAGCTCGACTCAGGGTAACTATGGCTACACCTTC. It encodes CASSSTQGNYGYTF.

This chain links TRBV24-1 with TRBJ1-2; 10 bases fit TRBD1. The junction had 3 bases not matched to a gene; V was cut back by 4 bases and J by 8 bases. This CDR3 is built from 13 residues. The germline V gene encodes CDR1 KGHDR and CDR2 SFDVKD. For the CDR3, the DNA is TGTGCCACCAGTGACTGGGACAGGGGAGGCTACACCTTC. Translated, it gives CATSDWDRGGYTF.

The chain combines TRBV4-2 with TRBJ1-2; D remains unclear. Deletions cut 4 bases from V and 2 bases from J, with 14 bases between. Per the germline V gene, CDR1 is LGHNA and CDR2 is YNFKEQ. The CDR3 length is 15 residues. CDR3 DNA sequence: TGTGCCAGCAGCCCCGGTGCGGGTATGAACTATGGCTACACCTTC. It encodes CASSPGAGMNYGYTF.